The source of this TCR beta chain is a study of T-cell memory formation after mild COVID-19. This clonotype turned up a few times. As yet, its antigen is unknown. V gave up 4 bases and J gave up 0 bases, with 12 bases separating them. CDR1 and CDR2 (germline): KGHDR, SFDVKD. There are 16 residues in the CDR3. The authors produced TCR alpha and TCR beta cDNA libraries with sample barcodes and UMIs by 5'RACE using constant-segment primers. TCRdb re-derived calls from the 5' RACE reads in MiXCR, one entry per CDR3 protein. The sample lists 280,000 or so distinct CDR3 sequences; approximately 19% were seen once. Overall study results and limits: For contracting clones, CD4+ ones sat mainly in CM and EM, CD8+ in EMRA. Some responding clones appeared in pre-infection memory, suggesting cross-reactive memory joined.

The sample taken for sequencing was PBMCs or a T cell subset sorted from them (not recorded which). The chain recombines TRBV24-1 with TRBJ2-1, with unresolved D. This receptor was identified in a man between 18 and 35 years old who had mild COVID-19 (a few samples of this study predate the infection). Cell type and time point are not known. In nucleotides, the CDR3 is TGTGCCACCAGTGAATCTGGCGCGCACTCCTACAATGAGCAGTTCTTC. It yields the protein CATSESGAHSYNEQFF.